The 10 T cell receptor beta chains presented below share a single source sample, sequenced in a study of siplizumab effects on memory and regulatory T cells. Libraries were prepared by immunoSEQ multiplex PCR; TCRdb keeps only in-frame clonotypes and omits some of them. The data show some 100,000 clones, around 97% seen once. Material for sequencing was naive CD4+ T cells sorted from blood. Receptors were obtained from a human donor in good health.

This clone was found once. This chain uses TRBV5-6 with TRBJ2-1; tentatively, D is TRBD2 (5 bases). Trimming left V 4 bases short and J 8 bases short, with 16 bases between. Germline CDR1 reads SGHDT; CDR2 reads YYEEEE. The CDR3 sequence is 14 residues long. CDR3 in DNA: TGTGCCAGCAGCCCCTGGACTCCGGTGGATGAGCAGTTCTTC. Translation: CASSPWTPVDEQFF.

CDR3 DNA sequence: TGTGCCAGCAGCTTAATGTTTCTAGCGGGGGGCCACAATGAGCAGTTCTTC. Translated, it gives CASSLMFLAGGHNEQFF. The chain combines TRBV7-3 with TRBJ2-1; 11 nucleotides agree with TRBD2. With V trimmed by 1 base and J by 5 bases, 7 bases remained unmatched. The CDR3 is 17 amino acids. Germline V gene lookup returns CDR1 SGHTA and CDR2 FQGTGA.

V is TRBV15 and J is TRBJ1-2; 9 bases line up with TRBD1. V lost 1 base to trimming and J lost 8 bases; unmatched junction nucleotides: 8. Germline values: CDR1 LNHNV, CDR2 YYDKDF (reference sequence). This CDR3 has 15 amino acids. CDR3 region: CATSRGDRAGLGYTF. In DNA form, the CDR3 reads TGTGCCACCAGCAGAGGGGACAGGGCGGGTCTCGGCTACACCTTC.

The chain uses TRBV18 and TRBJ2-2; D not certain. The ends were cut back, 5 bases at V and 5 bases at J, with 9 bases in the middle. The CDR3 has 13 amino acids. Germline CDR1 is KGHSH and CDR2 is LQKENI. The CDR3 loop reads CASSESQTGELFF. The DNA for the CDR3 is TGTGCCAGCTCAGAGTCTCAAACCGGGGAGCTGTTTTTT.

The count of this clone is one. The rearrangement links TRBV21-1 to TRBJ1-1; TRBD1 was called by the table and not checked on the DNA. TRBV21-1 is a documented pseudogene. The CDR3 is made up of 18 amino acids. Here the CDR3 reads CASSKNPPQGIRNTEAFF. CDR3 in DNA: TGTGCCAGCAGCAAAAACCCCCCCCAGGGGATTAGGAACACTGAAGCTTTCTTT.

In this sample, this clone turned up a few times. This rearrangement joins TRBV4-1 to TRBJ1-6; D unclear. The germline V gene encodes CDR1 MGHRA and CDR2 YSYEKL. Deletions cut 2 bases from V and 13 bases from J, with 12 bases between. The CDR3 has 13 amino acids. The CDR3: CASSQTIGNPLHF. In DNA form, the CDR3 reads TGCGCCAGCAGCCAAACGATTGGGAACCCCCTCCACTTT.

The CDR3 DNA reads TGTGCCAGCAGTCCGTTCGGGGGGAAATTCCGGTATGGCTACACCTTC. Its protein product is CASSPFGGKFRYGYTF. The chain combines TRBV2 with TRBJ1-2, with D tentatively TRBD1 (5 bases). CDR1 SNHLY and CDR2 FYNNEI come from the germline V gene. This CDR3 comprises 16 residues. V was shortened by 5 bases and J by 5 bases, with 21 bases between the two germline ends. Together with reference TRBV2 and TRBJ1-2, the CDR3 gives the full variable domain: EPEVTQTPSHQVTQMGQEVILRCVPISNHLYFYWYRQILGQKVEFLVSFYNNEISEKSEIFDDQFSVERPDGSNFTLKIRSTKLEDSAMYFCASSPFGGKFRYGYTFGSGTRLTVV.

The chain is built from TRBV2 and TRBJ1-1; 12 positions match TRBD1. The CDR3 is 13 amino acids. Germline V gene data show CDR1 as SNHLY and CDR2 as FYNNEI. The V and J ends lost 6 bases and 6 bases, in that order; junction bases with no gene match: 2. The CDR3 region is CASRGQGAAEAFF. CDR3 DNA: TGTGCCAGCAGGGGACAGGGGGCCGCTGAAGCTTTCTTT.

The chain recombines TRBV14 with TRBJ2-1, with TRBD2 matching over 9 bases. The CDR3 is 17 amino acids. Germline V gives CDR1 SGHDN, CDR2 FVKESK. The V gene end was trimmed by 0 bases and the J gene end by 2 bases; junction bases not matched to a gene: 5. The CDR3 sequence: CASSQDLRLAAYNEQFF. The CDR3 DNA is TGTGCCAGCAGCCAAGATTTGAGACTAGCGGCCTACAATGAGCAGTTCTTC.

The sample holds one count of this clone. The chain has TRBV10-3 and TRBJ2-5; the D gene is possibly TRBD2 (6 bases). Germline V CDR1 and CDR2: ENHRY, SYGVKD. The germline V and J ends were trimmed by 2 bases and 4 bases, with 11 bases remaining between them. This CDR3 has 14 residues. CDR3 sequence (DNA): TGTGCCATCAGTGAGCGTCAGGGAGGAGAGACCCAGTACTTC. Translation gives CAISERQGGETQYF.